Below, 11 T cell receptor beta chains from the same sample are listed, as sequenced in a study of T cell repertoires in ileal Crohn's disease. Generated by immunoSEQ multiplex PCR, the TCRdb table keeps only in-frame clones and is missing some. Of approximately 11,000 clones in the sample, 75% to 85% were seen once. Sample time point: neoterminal ileum biopsy at postoperative endoscopy, about 6 months after surgery. Sequences were obtained from ileal tissue. Receptors originate from an adult with Crohn's disease.

This chain links TRBV19 with TRBJ2-7; D uncertain. Trimming removed 5 bases at V and 3 bases at J, with 11 bases between. The germline V gene has CDR1 LNHDA and CDR2 SQIVND (reference sequence). This CDR3 region has 13 residues. CDR3 nucleotides: TGTGCCAGTAGTTACGTTGGCCTCTACGAGCAGTACTTC. This gives the protein CASSYVGLYEQYF.

The chain recombines TRBV2 with TRBJ1-6; tentative D call: TRBD1 (6 bases). The ends were cut back, 5 bases at V and 5 bases at J, with 19 bases in the middle. The germline gives CDR1 SNHLY, CDR2 FYNNEI. CDR3 length equals 17 residues. The CDR3 reads CASSILLQGADNSPLHF. The DNA for the CDR3 is TGTGCCAGCAGTATCCTCCTACAGGGTGCGGATAATTCACCCCTCCACTTT. The variable domain in full, completed from reference TRBV2 and TRBJ1-6, reads EPEVTQTPSHQVTQMGQEVILRCVPISNHLYFYWYRQILGQKVEFLVSFYNNEISEKSEIFDDQFSVERPDGSNFTLKIRSTKLEDSAMYFCASSILLQGADNSPLHFGNGTRLTVT.

This clone was picked up a small number of times. The chain links TRBV7-9 to TRBJ1-4; no firm D call. The V and J ends lost 4 bases and 8 bases respectively, with 11 bases between them. From germline, CDR1 is SEHNR and CDR2 FQNEAQ (reference sequence). This CDR3 is 13 amino acids long. Here the CDR3 reads CASSSPGGEKLFF. Written as DNA, the CDR3 is TGTGCCAGCAGCTCCCCGGGCGGGGAAAAACTGTTTTTT.

This clone was observed a handful of times. CDR3 in amino acids: CASSEARASGGLGTDTQYF. CDR3 coding DNA: TGTGCCAGCAGTGAAGCGCGTGCTAGCGGGGGACTTGGCACAGATACGCAGTATTTT. The J gene is TRBJ2-3, the V gene TRBV6-1; 10 positions match TRBD2. Germline V gene sequence: CDR1 MNHNS, CDR2 SASEGT. This CDR3 spans 19 amino acids. After removal of 0 bases from V and 1 base from J, the junction contained 10 bases not matched to a gene.

This chain links TRBV18 with TRBJ2-2; D possibly corresponds to TRBD1 (7 bases). The CDR3 totals 15 residues. V lost 5 bases and J lost 3, with 13 bases in between. Germline CDR1 and CDR2: KGHSH and LQKENI. In nucleotides, the CDR3 is TGTGCCAGCTCAGCGGGACAGACCCACACCGGGGAGCTGTTTTTT. Translated: CASSAGQTHTGELFF.

The V and J genes are TRBV15 and TRBJ1-1; D ambiguous. The CDR3 spans 16 residues. CDR1 is LNHNV, CDR2 YYDKDF, per germline (reference sequence). Trimming left V 0 bases short and J 1 base short, with 12 bases between. CDR3 region: CATSRDRTRSNTEAFF. The CDR3 DNA follows: TGTGCCACCAGCAGAGATCGTACCAGGTCGAACACTGAAGCTTTCTTT.

This chain links TRBV2 with TRBJ2-5; no definite D call. CDR3 size: 12 residues. Germline CDR1 is SNHLY and CDR2 is FYNNEI. The germline V and J ends were trimmed by 5 bases and 7 bases, with 11 bases remaining between them. CDR3 sequence (DNA): TGTGCCAGCAGTCAAGACCGGAGGACCCAGTACTTC. It codes for CASSQDRRTQYF.

V is TRBV10-2 and J is TRBJ1-4; maybe TRBD1 (5 bases). Germline lookup yields CDR1 WSHSY and CDR2 SAAADI. Between the trimmed V and J ends, which lost 2 bases and 8 bases, there was a span of 12 bases. This CDR3 contains 14 residues. The chain's CDR3 is CASSEAGFGEKLFF. CDR3 nucleotides: TGCGCCAGCAGTGAGGCAGGGTTTGGCGAAAAACTGTTTTTT.

In nucleotides, the CDR3 is TGTGCCAGTAGTATTGGGACAGGACCTAACTATGGCTACACCTTC. Its translation: CASSIGTGPNYGYTF. The chain employs TRBV19 and TRBJ1-2, with 8 nucleotides matching TRBD1. Trimming cost V 3 bases and J 0 bases; bases outside gene matches: 3. This CDR3 comprises 15 residues. Per the germline V gene, CDR1 is LNHDA and CDR2 is SQIVND (reference sequence). Based on the CDR3 plus reference TRBV19 and TRBJ1-2, the full variable domain is DGGITQSPKYLFRKEGQNVTLSCEQNLNHDAMYWYRQDPGQGLRLIYYSQIVNDFQKGDIAEGYSVSREKKESFPLTVTSAQKNPTAFYLCASSIGTGPNYGYTFGSGTRLTVV.

The chain recombines TRBV6-5 with TRBJ1-6; 7 bases agree with TRBD1. Germline V gene sequence: CDR1 MNHEY, CDR2 SVGAGI. This CDR3 is built from 13 residues. V shed 6 bases and J 9 bases; nucleotides not matched to a gene: 5. CDR3 region: CASSDRVSSPLHF. The CDR3 nucleotides are TGTGCCAGCAGCGACAGGGTGTCTTCACCCCTCCACTTT.

The chain joins TRBV30 to TRBJ1-1, with D maybe TRBD1 (6 bases). Trimming stripped 5 bases from V and 0 bases from J, with 13 bases between. Germline V gene sequence: CDR1 GTSNPN, CDR2 SVGIG (reference sequence). The CDR3 totals 14 residues. DNA for the CDR3: TGTGCCTGGGTTAACAGGGACATGAACACTGAAGCTTTCTTT. It specifies CAWVNRDMNTEAFF.